This entry lists 20 T cell receptor beta chains sequenced from one sample in a study of cytomegalovirus exposure and HLA in healthy donors. Both 60 Vbeta primers and 13 Jbeta primers went into the PCR. Sequencing used immunoSEQ multiplex PCR; TCRdb keeps in-frame clones, though not all of them. This table has 70,000 or so clones, 75% to 85% appearing once. Sequences were obtained from PBMCs. The receptors come from a young man in good health and CMV-seropositive.

The chain joins TRBV7-8 to TRBJ1-4; tentatively, D is TRBD1 (6 bases). Germline CDR1 SGHVS, CDR2 FQNEAQ. Trimming removed 6 bases from V and 4 bases from J, with 12 bases in between. The CDR3 contains 14 residues. CDR3 DNA sequence: TGTGCCAGCAGGGCTACAGGGTTTAATGAAAAACTGTTTTTT. Translating gives CASRATGFNEKLFF.

Written as DNA, the CDR3 is TGTGCCAGCAGTTCATACGGGACAGGGGGCGAAAAACTGTTTTTT. The encoded protein is CASSSYGTGGEKLFF. The chain has TRBV6-6 and TRBJ1-4; TRBD1 agrees at 12 bases. J was trimmed by 8 bases and V by 4 bases; bases with no gene match: 5. The CDR3 has 15 residues. Germline lookup yields CDR1 MNHNY and CDR2 SVGAGI (reference sequence).

This chain links TRBV29-1 with TRBJ2-1; 11 bases map to TRBD2. CDR3 size: 15 residues. CDR1 is SQVTM, CDR2 ANQGSEA, per germline. The V segment lost 6 bases and the J segment 4 bases; nucleotides outside the gene matches: 8. The CDR3 coding sequence is TGCAGCGTCCAAAGGGGGACTAGCGGATACAATGAGCAGTTCTTC. This gives the protein CSVQRGTSGYNEQFF.

This rearrangement joins TRBV30 to TRBJ1-1; unclear D gene. Trimming left V 5 bases short and J 1 base short, with 8 bases between. From germline, CDR1 is GTSNPN and CDR2 SVGIG (reference sequence). The CDR3 consists of 12 residues. The CDR3 protein is CAWEPGNTEAFF. CDR3 bases: TGTGCCTGGGAACCAGGGAACACTGAAGCTTTCTTT.

The chain employs TRBV10-2 and TRBJ1-3; TRBD1 aligns across 7 bases. The trim removed 3 bases at V and 3 bases at J, leaving 8 bases unmatched. From germline, CDR1 is WSHSY and CDR2 SAAADI. This CDR3 comprises 16 residues. CDR3 in DNA: TGCGCCAGCAGTGATGACAGGGCTTTCCTTGGAAACACCATATATTTT. Translated: CASSDDRAFLGNTIYF.

The chain links TRBV5-4 to TRBJ2-1; possible D gene TRBD2, 5 bases. Trimming pared 7 bases from V and 0 bases from J, leaving 11 bases between. This CDR3 spans 14 amino acids. Germline V gene sequence: CDR1 SGHNT, CDR2 YYREEE (reference sequence). The CDR3 spells CASALGSSYNEQFF. The CDR3 coding sequence is TGTGCCAGCGCGCTAGGGAGCTCCTACAATGAGCAGTTCTTC. The whole variable domain, filled in from reference TRBV5-4 and TRBJ2-1, reads ETGVTQSPTHLIKTRGQQVTLRCSSQSGHNTVSWYQQALGQGPQFIFQYYREEENGRGNFPPRFSGLQFPNYSSELNVNALELDDSALYLCASALGSSYNEQFFGPGTRLTVL.

CDR3 coding DNA: TGCGCCAGCAGCCTGGGACAGAATGTAAATGTAGCTTTCTTT. This translates into CASSLGQNVNVAFF. The rearrangement joins TRBV5-1 to TRBJ1-1, with 7 nucleotides matching TRBD1. The CDR3 is 14 residues long. Trimming at V came to 4 bases and at J to 10 bases, leaving 13 bases not matched to a gene. The germline CDR1 and CDR2 sequences are SGHRS and YFSETQ.

The chain recombines TRBV7-9 with TRBJ1-2; TRBD1 is a possible D gene (6 bases). V lost 1 base to trimming and J lost 10 bases, with 19 bases between them. From germline, CDR1 is SEHNR and CDR2 FQNEAQ (reference sequence). The length of the CDR3 is 15 residues. CDR3 nucleotides: TGTGCCAGCAGCTTAGAAGGACGGGGGGGCAAGGACTACACCTTC. Its translation is CASSLEGRGGKDYTF.

The J gene is TRBJ2-7, the V gene TRBV6-5, with a weak D call TRBD2 (6 bases). The CDR3 extends over 15 amino acids. V was shortened by 2 bases and J by 4 bases, with 15 bases between the two germline ends. Germline CDR1 MNHEY, CDR2 SVGAGI. The CDR3 protein is CASSYSPGVLYEQYF. CDR3 nucleotide sequence: TGTGCCAGCAGTTACAGTCCGGGGGTTCTGTACGAGCAGTACTTC.

The chain has TRBV6-5 and TRBJ2-7, with D maybe TRBD2 (5 bases). The CDR3 sequence is 14 residues long. Germline-derived CDR1 and CDR2 are MNHEY and SVGAGI. Trimming took 6 bases from V and 2 from J, leaving 14 bases between them. CDR3 loop: CASSRTWSPYEQYF. CDR3 nucleotide sequence: TGTGCCAGCAGCCGGACTTGGTCCCCCTACGAGCAGTACTTC.

This sequence joins TRBV5-1 and TRBJ1-1; 7 bases are shared with TRBD1. The CDR3 is 14 amino acids. V lost 0 bases, J lost 7 bases, and 6 bases stayed unmatched. Germline CDR1 and CDR2: SGHRS and YFSETQ. The CDR3 here is CASSLVGGQSEAFF. The CDR3 DNA reads TGCGCCAGCAGCTTGGTGGGGGGACAGAGTGAAGCTTTCTTT.

The chain is built from TRBV9 and TRBJ2-7; a possible D gene is TRBD1 (6 bases). Looked up from germline, CDR1 is SGDLS and CDR2 is YYNGEE. This CDR3 spans 14 amino acids. Trimming removed 7 bases from V and 3 bases from J, with 17 bases in between. DNA of the CDR3: TGTGCCAGCGATACAGGACAGATCTTCTACGAGCAGTACTTC. Encoded protein: CASDTGQIFYEQYF.

This chain joins TRBV30 and TRBJ2-5, with TRBD1 matching 8 bases. Germline-derived CDR1 and CDR2 are GTSNPN and SVGIG (reference sequence). This CDR3 has 14 residues. Trimming cost V 8 bases and J 1 base; bases outside gene matches: 9. CDR3 DNA: TGTGCCGGTGACAGGGGATTTGGCCAAGAGACCCAGTACTTC. Translation gives CAGDRGFGQETQYF.

The chain employs TRBV18 and TRBJ1-1, with TRBD1 as a possible D gene (6 bases). This CDR3 is built from 14 residues. CDR1 and CDR2 from the germline V gene are KGHSH and LQKENI. Trimming pared 8 bases from V and 2 bases from J, leaving 15 bases between. CDR3 region: CASRPGGGNTEAFF. CDR3 in DNA: TGTGCCAGCCGCCCGGGGGGCGGAAACACTGAAGCTTTCTTT.

The genes are TRBV6-1 and TRBJ1-5; D is possibly TRBD1 (6 bases). CDR1 is MNHNS, CDR2 SASEGT, per germline. V gave up 8 bases and J gave up 4 bases, with 15 bases separating them. CDR3 length equals 14 residues. CDR3 nucleotides: TGTGCCAGCTACGACAGGAATAAAAATCAGCCCCAGCATTTT. This sequence encodes CASYDRNKNQPQHF.

The chain recombines TRBV28 with TRBJ2-7; 10 bases are a match to TRBD2. This CDR3 is built from 14 residues. The V segment lost 7 bases and the J segment 2 bases; nucleotides outside the gene matches: 5. CDR1 MDHEN and CDR2 SYDVKM come from the germline V gene. The DNA of the CDR3 is TGTGCCAGCACCAATCTAGCGGGAGCCTACGAGCAGTACTTC. Protein: CASTNLAGAYEQYF.

The chain is built from TRBV6-5 and TRBJ2-4, with 7 bases that match TRBD1. The CDR3 has 15 residues. V dropped 0 bases and J dropped 6; count of bases not matched to a gene: 5. Germline V gives CDR1 MNHEY, CDR2 SVGAGI. In DNA form, the CDR3 reads TGTGCCAGCAGTTACTCGCGAACAGGGGTAAACATTCAGTACTTC. Translating gives CASSYSRTGVNIQYF.

The chain has TRBV5-1 and TRBJ2-3, with D perhaps matching TRBD1 (6 bases). The length of the CDR3 is 16 residues. Trimming stripped 0 bases from V and 2 bases from J, with 13 bases between. The germline CDR1 and CDR2 sequences are SGHRS and YFSETQ. This chain's CDR3 is CASSLGAGASTDTQYF. As DNA, the CDR3 is TGCGCCAGCAGCTTGGGCGCAGGGGCCTCCACAGATACGCAGTATTTT.

Regarding this clone: The sample carries other DNA sequences with the same CDR3. The rearrangement links TRBV25-1 to TRBJ1-1, with D perhaps TRBD1 (5 bases). Trimming shortened V by 2 bases and J by 7 bases, and 14 bases separated the two germline ends. There are 14 residues in the CDR3. From germline, CDR1 is MGHDK and CDR2 SYGVNS. DNA for the CDR3: TGTGCCAGCAGTGAAGGGGCGCGGTGGTATGAAGCTTTCTTT. Translated: CASSEGARWYEAFF.

The chain has TRBV7-6 and TRBJ2-1; 8 positions match TRBD2. This CDR3 comprises 16 residues. V shed 2 bases, J shed 5 bases, and the junction held 8 bases outside the gene matches. Germline V gene data show CDR1 as SGHVS and CDR2 as FNYEAQ. CDR3 sequence reads: CASSLQAGAANNEQFF. The CDR3 DNA reads as TGTGCCAGCAGCTTACAAGCGGGAGCCGCCAACAATGAGCAGTTCTTC.